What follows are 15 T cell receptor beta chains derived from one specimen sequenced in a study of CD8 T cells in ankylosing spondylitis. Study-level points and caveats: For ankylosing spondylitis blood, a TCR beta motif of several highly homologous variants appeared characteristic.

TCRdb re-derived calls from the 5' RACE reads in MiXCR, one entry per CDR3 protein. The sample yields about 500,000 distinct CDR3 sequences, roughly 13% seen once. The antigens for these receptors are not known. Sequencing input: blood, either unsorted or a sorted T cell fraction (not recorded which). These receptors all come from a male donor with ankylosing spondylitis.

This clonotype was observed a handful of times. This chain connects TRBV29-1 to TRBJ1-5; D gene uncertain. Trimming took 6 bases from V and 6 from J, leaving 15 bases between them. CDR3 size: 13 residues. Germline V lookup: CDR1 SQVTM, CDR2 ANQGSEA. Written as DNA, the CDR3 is TGCAGCGTCCCTCCTCGACGAAGTCAGCCCCAGCATTTT. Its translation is CSVPPRRSQPQHF.

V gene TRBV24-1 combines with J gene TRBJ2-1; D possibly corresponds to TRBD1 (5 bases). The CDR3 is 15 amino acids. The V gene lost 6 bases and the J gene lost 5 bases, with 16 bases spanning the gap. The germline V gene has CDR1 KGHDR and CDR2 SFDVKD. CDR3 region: CATSYSNRRNNEQFF. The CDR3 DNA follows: TGTGCCACCAGTTACTCGAACAGGAGAAACAATGAGCAGTTCTTC.

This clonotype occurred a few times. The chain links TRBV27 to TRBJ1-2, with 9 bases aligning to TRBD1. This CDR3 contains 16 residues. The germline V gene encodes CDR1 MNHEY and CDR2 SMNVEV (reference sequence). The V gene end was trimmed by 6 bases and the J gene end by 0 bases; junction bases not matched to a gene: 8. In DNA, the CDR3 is TGTGCCAGCAGGCTACAGGGGGCGGGGGCTAACTATGGCTACACCTTC. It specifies CASRLQGAGANYGYTF.

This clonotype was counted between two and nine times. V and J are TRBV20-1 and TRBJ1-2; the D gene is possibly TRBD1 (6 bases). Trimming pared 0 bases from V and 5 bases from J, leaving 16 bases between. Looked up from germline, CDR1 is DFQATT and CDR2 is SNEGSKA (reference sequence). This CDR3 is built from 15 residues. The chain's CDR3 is CSARDLKGQGYGYTF. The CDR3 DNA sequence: TGCAGTGCTAGAGATCTTAAGGGACAAGGTTATGGCTACACCTTC.

The CDR3 here is CASSEARRGAQYF. The DNA of the CDR3 is TGTGCCAGCAGTGAAGCGCGCCGGGGTGCGCAGTATTTT. The gene calls are TRBV2 and TRBJ2-3; TRBD2 might be the D (5 bases). Looked up from germline, CDR1 is SNHLY and CDR2 is FYNNEI. The CDR3 consists of 13 residues. V lost 0 bases, J lost 10 bases, and 11 bases lay in between.

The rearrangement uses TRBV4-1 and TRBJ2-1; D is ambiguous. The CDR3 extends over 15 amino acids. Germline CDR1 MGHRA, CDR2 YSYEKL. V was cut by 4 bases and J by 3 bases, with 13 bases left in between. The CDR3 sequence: CASSRGDTDYNEQFF. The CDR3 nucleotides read TGCGCCAGCAGCCGAGGCGATACGGACTACAATGAGCAGTTCTTC.

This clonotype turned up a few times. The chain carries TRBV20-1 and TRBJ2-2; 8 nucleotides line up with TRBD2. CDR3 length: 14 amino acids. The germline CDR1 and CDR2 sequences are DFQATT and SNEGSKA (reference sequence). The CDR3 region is CATRAGGDTGELFF. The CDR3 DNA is TGCGCGACCCGGGCGGGGGGAGACACCGGGGAGCTGTTTTTT.

As DNA, the CDR3 is TGTGCCAGCAGTGAACCGGGGCGGAGGGGAACTGAAGCTTTCTTT. It translates to CASSEPGRRGTEAFF. The genes are TRBV6-1 and TRBJ1-1, with TRBD1 as a possible D gene (5 bases). Germline values: CDR1 MNHNS, CDR2 SASEGT. V lost 2 bases, J lost 5 bases, and 15 bases lay in between. This CDR3 region has 15 residues.

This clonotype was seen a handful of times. CDR3 protein: CASSLGGKAYEQYF. In DNA, the CDR3 is TGTGCCAGCAGTTTAGGAGGGAAGGCCTACGAGCAGTACTTC. V and J are TRBV12-3 or TRBV12-4 and TRBJ2-7; D may be TRBD2 (5 bases). The length of the CDR3 is 14 residues. The V and J ends lost 1 base and 2 bases respectively, with 9 bases between them.

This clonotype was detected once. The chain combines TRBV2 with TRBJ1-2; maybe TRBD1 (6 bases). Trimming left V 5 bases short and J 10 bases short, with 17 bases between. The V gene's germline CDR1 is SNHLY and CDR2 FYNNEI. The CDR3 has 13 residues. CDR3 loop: CASSLDSPGDYTF. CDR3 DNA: TGTGCCAGCAGTCTGGACAGCCCGGGAGACTACACCTTC.

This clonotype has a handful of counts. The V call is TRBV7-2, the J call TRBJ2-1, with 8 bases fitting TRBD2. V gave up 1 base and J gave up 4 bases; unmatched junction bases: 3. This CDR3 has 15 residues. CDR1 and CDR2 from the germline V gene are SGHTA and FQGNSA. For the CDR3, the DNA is TGTGCCAGCAGCTTAGGGCGGGGGGTTTACAATGAGCAGTTCTTC. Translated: CASSLGRGVYNEQFF.

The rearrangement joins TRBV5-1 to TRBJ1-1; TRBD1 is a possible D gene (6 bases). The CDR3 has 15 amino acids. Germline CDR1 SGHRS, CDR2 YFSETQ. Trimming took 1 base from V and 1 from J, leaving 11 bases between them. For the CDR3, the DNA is TGCGCCAGCAGCTTGATGGCCAGGGGGAACACTGAAGCTTTCTTT. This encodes CASSLMARGNTEAFF.

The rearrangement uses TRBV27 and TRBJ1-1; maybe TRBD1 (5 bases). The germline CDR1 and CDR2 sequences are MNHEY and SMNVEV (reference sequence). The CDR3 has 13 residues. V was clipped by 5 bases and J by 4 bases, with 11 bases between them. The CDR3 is CASSKTVSTEAFF. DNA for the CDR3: TGTGCCAGCAGTAAGACAGTGAGCACTGAAGCTTTCTTT.

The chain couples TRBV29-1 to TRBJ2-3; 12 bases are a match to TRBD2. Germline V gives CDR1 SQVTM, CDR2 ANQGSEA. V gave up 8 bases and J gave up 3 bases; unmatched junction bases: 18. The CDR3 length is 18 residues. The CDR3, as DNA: TGCAGCACGACTAGCGGGAGAGAGGGGGGGTCGGAGACAGATACGCAGTATTTT. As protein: CSTTSGREGGSETDTQYF.

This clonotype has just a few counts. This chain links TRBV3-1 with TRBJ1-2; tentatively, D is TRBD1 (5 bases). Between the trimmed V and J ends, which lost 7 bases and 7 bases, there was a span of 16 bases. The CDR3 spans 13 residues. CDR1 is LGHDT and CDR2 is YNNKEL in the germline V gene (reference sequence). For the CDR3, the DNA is TGTGCCAGCACCCCGGGGGGGAACGGTGGCTACACCTTC. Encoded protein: CASTPGGNGGYTF.